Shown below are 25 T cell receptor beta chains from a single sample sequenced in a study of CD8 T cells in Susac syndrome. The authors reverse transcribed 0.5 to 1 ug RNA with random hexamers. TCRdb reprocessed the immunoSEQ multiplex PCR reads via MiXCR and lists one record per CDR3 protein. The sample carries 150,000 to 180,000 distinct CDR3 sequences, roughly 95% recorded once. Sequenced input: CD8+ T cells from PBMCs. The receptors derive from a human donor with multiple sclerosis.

The CDR3 is CASSLVRDEKLFF. CDR3 nucleotides: TGCGCCAGCAGCTTGGTGAGGGACGAAAAACTGTTTTTT. J is TRBJ1-4 and V is TRBV5-1; tentative D call: TRBD1 (5 bases). Germline CDR1 reads SGHRS; CDR2 reads YFSETQ. The CDR3 spans 13 residues. Between the trimmed V and J ends, which lost 0 bases and 8 bases, there was a span of 8 bases.

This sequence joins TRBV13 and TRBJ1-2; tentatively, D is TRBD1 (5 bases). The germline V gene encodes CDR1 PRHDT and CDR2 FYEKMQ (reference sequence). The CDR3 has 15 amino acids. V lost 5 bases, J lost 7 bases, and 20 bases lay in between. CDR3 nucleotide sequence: TGTGCCAGCAGCGAAGGGACCCCCCTTGAGGGTGGCTACACCTTC. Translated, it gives CASSEGTPLEGGYTF.

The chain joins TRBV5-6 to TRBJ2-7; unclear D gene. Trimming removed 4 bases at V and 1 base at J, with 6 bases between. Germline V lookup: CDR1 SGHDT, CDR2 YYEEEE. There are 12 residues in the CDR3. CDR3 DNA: TGTGCCAGCAGCCTTCTTTCCTACGAGCAGTACTTC. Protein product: CASSLLSYEQYF. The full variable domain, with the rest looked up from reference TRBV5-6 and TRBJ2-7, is DAGVTQSPTHLIKTRGQQVTLRCSPKSGHDTVSWYQQALGQGPQFIFQYYEEEERQRGNFPDRFSGHQFPNYSSELNVNALLLGDSALYLCASSLLSYEQYFGPGTRLTVT.

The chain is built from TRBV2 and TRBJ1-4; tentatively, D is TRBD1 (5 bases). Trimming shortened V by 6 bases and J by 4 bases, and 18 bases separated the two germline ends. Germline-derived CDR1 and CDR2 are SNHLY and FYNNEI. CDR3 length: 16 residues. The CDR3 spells CASREIGGGLNEKLFF. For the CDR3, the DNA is TGTGCCAGCAGAGAGATAGGCGGGGGACTTAATGAAAAACTGTTTTTT.

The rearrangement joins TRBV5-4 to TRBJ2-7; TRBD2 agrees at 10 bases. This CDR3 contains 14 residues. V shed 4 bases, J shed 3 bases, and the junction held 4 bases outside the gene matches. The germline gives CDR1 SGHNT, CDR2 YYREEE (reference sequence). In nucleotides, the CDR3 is TGTGCCAGCAGCCCGGGGACTAGCGACTACGAGCAGTACTTC. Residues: CASSPGTSDYEQYF.

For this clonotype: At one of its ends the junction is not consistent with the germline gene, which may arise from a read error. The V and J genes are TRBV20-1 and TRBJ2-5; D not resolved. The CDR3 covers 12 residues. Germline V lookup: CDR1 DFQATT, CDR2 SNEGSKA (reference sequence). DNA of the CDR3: TGCAGTGCTAGAGACCCGCAAGGGACCCAGTACTTC. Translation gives CSARDPQGTQYF.

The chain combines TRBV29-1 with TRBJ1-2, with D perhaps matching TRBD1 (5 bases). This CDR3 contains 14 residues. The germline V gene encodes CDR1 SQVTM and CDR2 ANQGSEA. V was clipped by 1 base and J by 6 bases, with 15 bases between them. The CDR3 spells CSVEAGRDTDGYTF. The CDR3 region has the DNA TGCAGCGTTGAAGCAGGGCGCGATACCGATGGCTACACCTTC.

CDR3: CASSQVDGDQPQHF. The DNA for the CDR3 is TGCGCCAGCAGCCAAGTTGATGGGGATCAGCCCCAGCATTTT. This chain links TRBV4-1 with TRBJ1-5; D gene unclear. The V and J ends lost 1 base and 5 bases respectively, with 9 bases between them. Germline CDR1 MGHRA, CDR2 YSYEKL. The CDR3 contains 14 residues.

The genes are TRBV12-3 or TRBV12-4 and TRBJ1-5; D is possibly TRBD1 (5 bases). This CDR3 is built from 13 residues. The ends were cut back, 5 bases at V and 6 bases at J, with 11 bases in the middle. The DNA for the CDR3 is TGTGCCAGCAGTCGGACATCATCTCAGCCCCAGCATTTT. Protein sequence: CASSRTSSQPQHF.

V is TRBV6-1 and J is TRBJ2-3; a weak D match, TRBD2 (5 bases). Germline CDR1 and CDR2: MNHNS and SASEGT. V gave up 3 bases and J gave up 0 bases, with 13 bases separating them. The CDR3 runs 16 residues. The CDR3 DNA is TGTGCCAGCAGTGACGTAGGACTGATTAGCACAGATACGCAGTATTTT. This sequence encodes CASSDVGLISTDTQYF.

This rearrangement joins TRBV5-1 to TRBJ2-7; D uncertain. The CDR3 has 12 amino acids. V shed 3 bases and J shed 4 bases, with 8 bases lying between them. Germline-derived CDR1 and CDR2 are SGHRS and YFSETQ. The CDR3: CASSSRPYEQYF. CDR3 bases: TGCGCCAGCAGCTCCCGCCCTTACGAGCAGTACTTC.

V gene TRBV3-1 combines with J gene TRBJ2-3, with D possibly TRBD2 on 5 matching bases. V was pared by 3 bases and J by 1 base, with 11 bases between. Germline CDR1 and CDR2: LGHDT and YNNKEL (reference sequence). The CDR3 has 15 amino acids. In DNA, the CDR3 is TGTGCCAGCAGCCAGGACTCCGCCGGCACAGATACGCAGTATTTT. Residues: CASSQDSAGTDTQYF.

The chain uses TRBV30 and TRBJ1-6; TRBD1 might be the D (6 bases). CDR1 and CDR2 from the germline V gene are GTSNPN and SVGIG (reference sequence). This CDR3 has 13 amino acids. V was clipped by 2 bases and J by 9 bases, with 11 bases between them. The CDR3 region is CAWSTQGLSPLHF. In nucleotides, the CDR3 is TGTGCCTGGAGTACACAGGGACTTTCACCCCTCCACTTT.

The CDR3 DNA sequence: TGTGCCTGGAGTTCCGGGACTAGCAGGGAGACCCAGTACTTC. Its protein product is CAWSSGTSRETQYF. This chain connects TRBV30 to TRBJ2-5, with 9 bases matching TRBD2. Trimming took 2 bases from V and 5 from J; bases not matched to a gene: 6. The germline gives CDR1 GTSNPN, CDR2 SVGIG (reference sequence). The CDR3 contains 14 residues.

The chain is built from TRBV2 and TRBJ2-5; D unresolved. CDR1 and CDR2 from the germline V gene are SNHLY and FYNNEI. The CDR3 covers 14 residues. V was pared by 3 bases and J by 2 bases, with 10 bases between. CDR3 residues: CASSDGGLQETQYF. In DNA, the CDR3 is TGTGCCAGCAGTGACGGTGGGCTACAAGAGACCCAGTACTTC.

CDR3 in amino acids: CASGTRTSGGNEQFF. CDR3 coding DNA: TGTGCCAGCGGGACAAGGACTAGCGGCGGTAATGAGCAGTTCTTC. The V gene is TRBV13, the J gene TRBJ2-1, with 10 bases identical to TRBD2. The J segment lost 7 bases and the V segment lost 8 bases, leaving 11 bases of the junction unmatched. Germline assignment: CDR1 PRHDT and CDR2 FYEKMQ (reference sequence). This CDR3 has 15 amino acids.

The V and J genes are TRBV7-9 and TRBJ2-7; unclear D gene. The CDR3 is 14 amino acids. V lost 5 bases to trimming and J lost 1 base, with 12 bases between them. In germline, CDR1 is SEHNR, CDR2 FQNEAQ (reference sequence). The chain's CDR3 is CASSVPLESYEQYV. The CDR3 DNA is TGTGCCAGCAGCGTTCCTCTTGAGTCCTACGAGCAGTACGTC.

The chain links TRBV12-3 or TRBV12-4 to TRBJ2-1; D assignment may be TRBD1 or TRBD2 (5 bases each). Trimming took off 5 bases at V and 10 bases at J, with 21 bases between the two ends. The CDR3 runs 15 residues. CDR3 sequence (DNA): TGTGCCAGCAGTACCTCCGGGACCCGAGAGGGAGAGCAGTTCTTC. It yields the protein CASSTSGTREGEQFF.

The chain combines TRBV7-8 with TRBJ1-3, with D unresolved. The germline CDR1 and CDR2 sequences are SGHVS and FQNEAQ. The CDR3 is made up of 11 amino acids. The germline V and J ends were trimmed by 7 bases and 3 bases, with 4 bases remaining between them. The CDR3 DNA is TGTGCCAGCAAAGGTGGAAACACCATATATTTT. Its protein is CASKGGNTIYF.

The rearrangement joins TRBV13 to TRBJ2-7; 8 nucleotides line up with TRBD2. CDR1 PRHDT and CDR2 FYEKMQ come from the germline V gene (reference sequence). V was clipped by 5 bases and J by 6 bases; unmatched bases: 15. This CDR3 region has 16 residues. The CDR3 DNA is TGTGCCAGCAGCCAACAGGCCGGGACTAGTTGGGTCGAGCAGTACGTC. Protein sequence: CASSQQAGTSWVEQYV.

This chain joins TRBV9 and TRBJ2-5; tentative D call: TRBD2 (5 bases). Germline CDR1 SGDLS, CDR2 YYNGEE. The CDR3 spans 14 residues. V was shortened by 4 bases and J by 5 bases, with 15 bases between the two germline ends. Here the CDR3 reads CASSPTGFRETQYF. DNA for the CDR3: TGTGCCAGCAGCCCGACGGGGTTCCGGGAGACCCAGTACTTC.

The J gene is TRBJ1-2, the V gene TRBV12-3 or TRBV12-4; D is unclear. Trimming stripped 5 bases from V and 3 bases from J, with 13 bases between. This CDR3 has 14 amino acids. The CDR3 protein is CASSHGPKDYGYTF. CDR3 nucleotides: TGTGCCAGCAGTCACGGGCCCAAGGACTATGGCTACACCTTC.

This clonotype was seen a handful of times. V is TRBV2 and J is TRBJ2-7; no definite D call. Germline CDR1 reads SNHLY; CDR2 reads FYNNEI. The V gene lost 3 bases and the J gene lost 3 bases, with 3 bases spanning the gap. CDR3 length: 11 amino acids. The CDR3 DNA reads TGTGCCAGCAGTGAGGGCTACGAGCAGTACGTC. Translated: CASSEGYEQYV.

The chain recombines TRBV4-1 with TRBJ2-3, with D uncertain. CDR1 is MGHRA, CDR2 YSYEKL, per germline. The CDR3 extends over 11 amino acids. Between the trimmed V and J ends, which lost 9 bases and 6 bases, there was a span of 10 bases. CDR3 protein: CASKHGDTQYF. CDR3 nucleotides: TGCGCCAGTAAGCACGGGGATACGCAGTATTTT.

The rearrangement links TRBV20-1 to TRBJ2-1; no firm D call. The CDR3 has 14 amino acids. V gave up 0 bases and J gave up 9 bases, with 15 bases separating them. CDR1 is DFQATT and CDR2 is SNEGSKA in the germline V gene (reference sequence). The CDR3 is CSARDIAHRAEQFF. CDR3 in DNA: TGCAGTGCTAGAGATATTGCCCATCGGGCTGAGCAGTTCTTC.